This T cell receptor (beta chain) was retrieved from a study of blood T cells in healthy people across ages. Study-wide results and limits: Long-lived donors exceeded aged donors in naive CD4+ cells and diversity.

A J-beta primer mix and a sample-barcoded 5' primer were used in a second PCR of about 7 to 12 cycles. Each of the cDNA molecules was tagged by a template-switch adaptor with 12 random nucleotides. Each single sample gave us at least 3 million CDR3-containing paired-end reads. One entry per CDR3 protein, called by TCRdb with MiXCR from the 5' RACE reads. Among approximately 350,000 distinct CDR3 sequences, roughly half were seen once, and the ten largest hold under 60%. Trimming pared 5 bases from V and 2 bases from J, leaving 12 bases between. The germline gives CDR1 MNHEY, CDR2 SMNVEV (reference sequence). The CDR3 sequence is 14 residues long. This clonotype was seen once. Its antigen is unknown.

Sequencing input: blood. The TCR comes from a man between 60 and 70 years old in good health. The chain has TRBV27 and TRBJ2-5, with TRBD1 as a possible D gene (6 bases). CDR3 sequence (DNA): TGTGCCAGCAGTATCAACAGGGAACAAGAGACCCAGTACTTC. Encoded protein: CASSINREQETQYF.